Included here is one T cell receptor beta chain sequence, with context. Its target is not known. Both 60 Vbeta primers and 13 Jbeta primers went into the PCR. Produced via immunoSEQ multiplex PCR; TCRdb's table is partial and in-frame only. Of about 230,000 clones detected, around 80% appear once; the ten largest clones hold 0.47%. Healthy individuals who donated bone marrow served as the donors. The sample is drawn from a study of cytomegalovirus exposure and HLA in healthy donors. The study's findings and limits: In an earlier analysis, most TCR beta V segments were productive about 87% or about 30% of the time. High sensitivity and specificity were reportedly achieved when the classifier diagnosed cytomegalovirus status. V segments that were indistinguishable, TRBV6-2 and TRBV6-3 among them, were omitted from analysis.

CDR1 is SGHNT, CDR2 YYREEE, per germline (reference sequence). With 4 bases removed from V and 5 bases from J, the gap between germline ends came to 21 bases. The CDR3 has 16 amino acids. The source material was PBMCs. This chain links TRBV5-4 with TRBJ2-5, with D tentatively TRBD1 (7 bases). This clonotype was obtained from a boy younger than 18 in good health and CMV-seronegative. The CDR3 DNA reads TGTGCCAGCAGCCCCAGGACAGGTCTGGGGAGGGAGACCCAGTACTTC. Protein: CASSPRTGLGRETQYF.